Detailed here is one T cell receptor (beta chain). Original processing notes: Counts of nucleated cells, estimated from reference gene primer amplification, were obtained. Generated by immunoSEQ multiplex PCR, the TCRdb table keeps only in-frame clones and is missing some. V, J and clone size derive from that table, while D and trimming were established from the DNA sequence. The sample lists around 230,000 clones; about 80% were seen once. This specimen comes from a study of blood T cell repertoires in COVID-19. At the level of the study: COVID-19 samples collected from the United States, Italy and Spain covered acute and convalescent phases. The analysed material was cDNA or gDNA that came from T cells, B-cell-depleted T cells, or PBMCs.

The sequenced sample was peripheral blood. The source is a woman over 75 with acute or convalescent COVID-19.

The CDR3 region has the DNA TGTGCCAGTAGACCTGGGCCCCAACATCAGCCCCAGCATTTT. Translation gives CASRPGPQHQPQHF. This chain connects TRBV19 to TRBJ1-5; D call uncertain. The length of the CDR3 is 14 residues. V was trimmed by 6 bases and J by 5 bases, leaving 14 bases between them. Germline V CDR1 and CDR2: LNHDA, SQIVND (reference sequence).